This T cell receptor beta chain came from a study of T cells after yellow fever vaccination. Universal primer sites and UMIs were introduced during 5'RACE template-switching synthesis of TCR cDNA. One entry per CDR3 protein, called by TCRdb with MiXCR from the 5' RACE reads. The sample shows 150,000 to 200,000 distinct CDR3 sequences, 8% to 13% of them seen only once. V dropped 5 bases and J dropped 4; count of bases not matched to a gene: 6. The CDR3 contains 14 residues. In germline, CDR1 is MDHEN, CDR2 SYDVKM. General study findings and limits: Compared with primary, the secondary response was weaker and peaked at day 5, not 15. Across the CD4 and CD8 compartments, a small share of clonotypes was present in both. Most primary-vaccination clones reappeared after the booster (approximately 96% CD4, 88% CD8).

This clonotype has a handful of counts. Antigen unknown. Sequencing used CD8+ T cells sorted from PBMCs, obtained 15 days after the yellow fever booster vaccination. This chain links TRBV28 with TRBJ2-7; TRBD1 agrees at 9 bases. The receptor comes from a young man who received the YFV17D yellow fever vaccine. CDR3 DNA sequence: TGTGCCAGCAGTAGCCCGGGACAGGGATACGAGCAGTACGTC. Residues: CASSSPGQGYEQYV.